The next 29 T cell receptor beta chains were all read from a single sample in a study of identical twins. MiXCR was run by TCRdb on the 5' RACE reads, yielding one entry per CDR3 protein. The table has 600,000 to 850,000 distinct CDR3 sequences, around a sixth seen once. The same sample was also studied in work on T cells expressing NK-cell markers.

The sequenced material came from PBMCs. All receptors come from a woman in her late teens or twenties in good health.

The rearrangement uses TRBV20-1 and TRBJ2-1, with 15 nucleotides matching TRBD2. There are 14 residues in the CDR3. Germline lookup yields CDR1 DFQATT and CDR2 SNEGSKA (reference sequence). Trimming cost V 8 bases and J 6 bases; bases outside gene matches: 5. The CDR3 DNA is TGCAGTACCCGGACTAGCGGGAGGGCCAATGAGCAGTTCTTC. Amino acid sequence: CSTRTSGRANEQFF.

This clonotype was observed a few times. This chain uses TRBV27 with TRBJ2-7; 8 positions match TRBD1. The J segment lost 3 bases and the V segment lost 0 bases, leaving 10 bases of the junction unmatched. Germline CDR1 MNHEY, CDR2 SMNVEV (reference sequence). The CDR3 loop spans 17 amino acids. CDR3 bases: TGTGCCAGCAGTTTATCCCCTGTGGGACAGGAATTCTACGAGCAGTACTTC. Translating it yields CASSLSPVGQEFYEQYF.

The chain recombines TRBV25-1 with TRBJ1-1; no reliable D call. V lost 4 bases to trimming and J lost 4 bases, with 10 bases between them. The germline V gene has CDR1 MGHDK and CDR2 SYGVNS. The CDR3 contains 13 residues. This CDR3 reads CASSVWEGTEAFF. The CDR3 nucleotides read TGTGCCAGCAGTGTTTGGGAAGGCACTGAAGCTTTCTTT.

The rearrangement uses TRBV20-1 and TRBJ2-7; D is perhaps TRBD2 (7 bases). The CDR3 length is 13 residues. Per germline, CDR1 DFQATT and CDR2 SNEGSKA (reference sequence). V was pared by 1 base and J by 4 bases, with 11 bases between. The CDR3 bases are TGCAGTGCTAGAGGGCGGGGGCCTTACGAGCAGTACTTC. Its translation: CSARGRGPYEQYF.

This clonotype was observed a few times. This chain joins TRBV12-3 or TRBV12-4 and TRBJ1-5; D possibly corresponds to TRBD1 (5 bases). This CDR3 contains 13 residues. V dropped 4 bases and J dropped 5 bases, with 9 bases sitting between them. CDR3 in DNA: TGTGCCAGCAGTTCGCGGGACTATCAGCCCCAGCATTTT. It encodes CASSSRDYQPQHF.

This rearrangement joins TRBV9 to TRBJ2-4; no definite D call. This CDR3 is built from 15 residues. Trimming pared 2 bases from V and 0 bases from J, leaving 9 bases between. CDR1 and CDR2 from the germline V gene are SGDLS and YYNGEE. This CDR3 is CASSVEALAKNIQYF. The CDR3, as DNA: TGTGCCAGCAGCGTCGAAGCCTTAGCCAAAAACATTCAGTACTTC.

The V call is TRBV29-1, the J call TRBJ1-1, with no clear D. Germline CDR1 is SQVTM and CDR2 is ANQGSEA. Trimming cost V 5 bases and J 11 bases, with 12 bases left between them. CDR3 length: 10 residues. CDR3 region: CSVLSRSAFF. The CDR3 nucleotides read TGCAGCGTTTTAAGCCGGTCTGCTTTCTTT. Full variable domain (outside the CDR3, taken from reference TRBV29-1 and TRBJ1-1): SAVISQKPSRDICQRGTSLTIQCQVDSQVTMMFWYRQQPGQSLTLIATANQGSEATYESGFVIDKFPISRPNLTFSTLTVSNMSPEDSSIYLCSVLSRSAFFGQGTRLTVV.

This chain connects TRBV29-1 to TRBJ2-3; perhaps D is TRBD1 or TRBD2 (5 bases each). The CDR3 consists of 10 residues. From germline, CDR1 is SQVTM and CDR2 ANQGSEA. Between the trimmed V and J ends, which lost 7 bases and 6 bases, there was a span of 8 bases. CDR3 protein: CSAEGDTQYF. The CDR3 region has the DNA TGCAGCGCCGAGGGGGATACGCAGTATTTT.

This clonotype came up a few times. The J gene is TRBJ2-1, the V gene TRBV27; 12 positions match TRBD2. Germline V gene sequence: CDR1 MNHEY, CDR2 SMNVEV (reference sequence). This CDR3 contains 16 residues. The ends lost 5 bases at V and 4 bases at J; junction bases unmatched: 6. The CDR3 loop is CASSPWTSGVYNEQFF. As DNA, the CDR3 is TGTGCCAGCAGTCCCTGGACTAGCGGGGTGTACAATGAGCAGTTCTTC.

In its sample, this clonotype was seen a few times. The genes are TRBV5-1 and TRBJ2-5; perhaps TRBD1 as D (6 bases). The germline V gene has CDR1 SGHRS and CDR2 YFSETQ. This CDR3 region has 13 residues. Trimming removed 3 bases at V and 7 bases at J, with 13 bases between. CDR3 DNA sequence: TGCGCCAGCAGCTGGACAGCCTTAGGGACCCAGTACTTC. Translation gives CASSWTALGTQYF.

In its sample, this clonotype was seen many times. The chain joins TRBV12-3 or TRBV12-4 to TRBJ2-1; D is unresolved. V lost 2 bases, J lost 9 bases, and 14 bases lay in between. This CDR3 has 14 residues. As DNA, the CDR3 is TGTGCCAGCAGTTTACGCGTGGCCGGTGGTGAGCAGTTCTTC. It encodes CASSLRVAGGEQFF.

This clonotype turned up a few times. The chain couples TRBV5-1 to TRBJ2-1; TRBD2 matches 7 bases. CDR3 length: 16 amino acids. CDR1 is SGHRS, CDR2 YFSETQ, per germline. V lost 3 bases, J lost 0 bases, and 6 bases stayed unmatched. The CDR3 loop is CASSSIAGSSYNEQFF. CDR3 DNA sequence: TGCGCCAGCAGCTCTATAGCGGGTAGCTCCTACAATGAGCAGTTCTTC.

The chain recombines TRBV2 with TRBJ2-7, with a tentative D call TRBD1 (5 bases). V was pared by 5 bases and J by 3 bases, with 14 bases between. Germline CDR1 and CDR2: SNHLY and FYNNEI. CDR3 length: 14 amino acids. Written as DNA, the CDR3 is TGTGCCAGCAGTTCCCTGACAGCCAGCTACGAGCAGTACTTC. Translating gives CASSSLTASYEQYF.

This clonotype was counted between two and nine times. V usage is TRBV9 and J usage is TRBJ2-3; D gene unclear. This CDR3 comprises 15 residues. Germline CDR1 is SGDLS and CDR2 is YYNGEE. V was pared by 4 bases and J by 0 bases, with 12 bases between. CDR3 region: CASSPRFVSTDTQYF. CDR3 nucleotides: TGTGCCAGCAGCCCCCGGTTCGTTAGCACAGATACGCAGTATTTT.

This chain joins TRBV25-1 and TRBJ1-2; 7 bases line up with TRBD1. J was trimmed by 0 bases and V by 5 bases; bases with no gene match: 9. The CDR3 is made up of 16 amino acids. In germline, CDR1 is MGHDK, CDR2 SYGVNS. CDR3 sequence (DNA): TGTGCCAGCAGTCCTATGGGACAGCCGTCTAACTATGGCTACACCTTC. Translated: CASSPMGQPSNYGYTF.

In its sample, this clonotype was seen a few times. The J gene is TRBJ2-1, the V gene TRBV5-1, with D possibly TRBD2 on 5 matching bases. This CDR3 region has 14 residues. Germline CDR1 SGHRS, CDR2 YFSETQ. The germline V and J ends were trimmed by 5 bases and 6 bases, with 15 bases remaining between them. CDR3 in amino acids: CASSSLVLPNEQFF. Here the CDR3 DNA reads TGCGCCAGCAGTTCACTAGTTCTTCCCAATGAGCAGTTCTTC.

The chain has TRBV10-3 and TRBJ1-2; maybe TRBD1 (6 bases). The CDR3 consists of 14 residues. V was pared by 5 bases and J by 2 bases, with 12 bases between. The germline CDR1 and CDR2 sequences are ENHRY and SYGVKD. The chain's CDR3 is CAISRTASNYGYTF. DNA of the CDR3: TGTGCCATCAGTCGGACAGCTTCGAACTATGGCTACACCTTC.

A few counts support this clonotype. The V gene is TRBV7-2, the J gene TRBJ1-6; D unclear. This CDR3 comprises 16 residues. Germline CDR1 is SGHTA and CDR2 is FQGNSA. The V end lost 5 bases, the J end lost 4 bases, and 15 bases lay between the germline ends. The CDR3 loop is CASSPSHLQYNSPLHF. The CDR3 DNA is TGTGCCAGCAGCCCTTCTCACCTACAGTATAATTCACCCCTCCACTTT. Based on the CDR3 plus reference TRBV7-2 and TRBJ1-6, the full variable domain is GAGVSQSPSNKVTEKGKDVELRCDPISGHTALYWYRQSLGQGLEFLIYFQGNSAPDKSGLPSDRFSAERTGGSVSTLTIQRTQQEDSAVYLCASSPSHLQYNSPLHFGNGTRLTVT.

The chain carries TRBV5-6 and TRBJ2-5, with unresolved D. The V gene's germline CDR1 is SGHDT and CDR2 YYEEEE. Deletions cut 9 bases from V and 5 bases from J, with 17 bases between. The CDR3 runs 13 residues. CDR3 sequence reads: CAMSFGWQETQYF. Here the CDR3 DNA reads TGTGCCATGAGCTTCGGGTGGCAGGAGACCCAGTACTTC.

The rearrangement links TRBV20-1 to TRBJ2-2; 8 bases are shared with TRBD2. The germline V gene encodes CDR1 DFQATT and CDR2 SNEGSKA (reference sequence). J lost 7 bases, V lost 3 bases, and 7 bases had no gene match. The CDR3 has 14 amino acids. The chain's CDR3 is CSASRAGVVGELFF. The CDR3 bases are TGCAGTGCTAGCCGAGCGGGAGTGGTCGGGGAGCTGTTTTTT.

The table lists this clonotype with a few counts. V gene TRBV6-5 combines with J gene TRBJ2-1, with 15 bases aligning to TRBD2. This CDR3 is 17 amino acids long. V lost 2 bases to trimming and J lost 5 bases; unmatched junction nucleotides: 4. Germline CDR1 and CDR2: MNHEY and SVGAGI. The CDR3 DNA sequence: TGTGCCAGCAGTTACGGGACTAGCGGGGGGCGAAACAATGAGCAGTTCTTC. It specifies CASSYGTSGGRNNEQFF.

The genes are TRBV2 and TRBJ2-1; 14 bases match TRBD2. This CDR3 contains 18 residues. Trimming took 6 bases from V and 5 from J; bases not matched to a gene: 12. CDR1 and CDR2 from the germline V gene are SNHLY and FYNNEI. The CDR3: CASSATGTSGSSHNEQFF. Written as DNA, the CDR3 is TGTGCCAGCAGCGCAACCGGGACTAGCGGGAGTTCCCACAATGAGCAGTTCTTC.

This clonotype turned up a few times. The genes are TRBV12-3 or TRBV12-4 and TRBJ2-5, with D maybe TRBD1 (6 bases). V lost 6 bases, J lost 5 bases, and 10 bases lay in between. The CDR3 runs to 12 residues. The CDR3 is CASSHTGETQYF. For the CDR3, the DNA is TGTGCCAGCAGCCACACAGGGGAGACCCAGTACTTC.

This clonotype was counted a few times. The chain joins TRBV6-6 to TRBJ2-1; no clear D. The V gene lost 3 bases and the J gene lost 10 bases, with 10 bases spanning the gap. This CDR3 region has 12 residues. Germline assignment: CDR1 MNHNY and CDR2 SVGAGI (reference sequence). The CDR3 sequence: CASSYPRREQFF. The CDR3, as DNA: TGTGCCAGCAGTTATCCCCGTAGGGAGCAGTTCTTC.

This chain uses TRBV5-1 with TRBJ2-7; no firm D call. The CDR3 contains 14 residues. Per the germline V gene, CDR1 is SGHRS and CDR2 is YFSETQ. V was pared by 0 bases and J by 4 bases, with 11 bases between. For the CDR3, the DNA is TGCGCCAGCAGCTTGGAAGCCCCGTGGTACGAGCAGTACTTC. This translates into CASSLEAPWYEQYF.

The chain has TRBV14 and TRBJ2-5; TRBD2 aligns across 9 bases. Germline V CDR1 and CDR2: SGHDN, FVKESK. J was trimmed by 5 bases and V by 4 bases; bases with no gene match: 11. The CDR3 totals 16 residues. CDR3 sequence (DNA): TGTGCCAGCAGCCCCCTCGAGATAGCGGGAGTCGAGACCCAGTACTTC. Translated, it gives CASSPLEIAGVETQYF.

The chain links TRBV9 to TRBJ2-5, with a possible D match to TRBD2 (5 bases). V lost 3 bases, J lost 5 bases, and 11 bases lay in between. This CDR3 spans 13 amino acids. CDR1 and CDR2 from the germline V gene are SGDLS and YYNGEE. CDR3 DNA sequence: TGTGCCAGCAGCGGGCTAGCCAGCGAGACCCAGTACTTC. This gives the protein CASSGLASETQYF.

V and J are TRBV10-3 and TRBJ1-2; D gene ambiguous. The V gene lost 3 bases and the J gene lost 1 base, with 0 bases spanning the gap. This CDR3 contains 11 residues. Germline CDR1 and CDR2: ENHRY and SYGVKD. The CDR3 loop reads CAISDNYGYTF. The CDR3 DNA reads TGTGCCATCAGTGATAACTATGGCTACACCTTC.

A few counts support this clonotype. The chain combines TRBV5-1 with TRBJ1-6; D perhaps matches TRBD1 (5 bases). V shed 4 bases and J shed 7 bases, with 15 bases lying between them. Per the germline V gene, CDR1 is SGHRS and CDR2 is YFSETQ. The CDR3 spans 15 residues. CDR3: CASSPREDGNSPLHF. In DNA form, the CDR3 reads TGCGCCAGCAGCCCCAGGGAAGATGGAAATTCACCCCTCCACTTT.